A single sample gave rise to the 5 T cell receptor beta chains below, sequenced in a study of blood T cell repertoires in COVID-19. Only in-frame clones appear in the TCRdb table, and some are missing; sequencing was by immunoSEQ multiplex PCR. Of tens of thousands of clones listed, approximately 86% were seen once; the top ten hold around 1.4%. Source material: peripheral blood. All receptors derive from an older woman with acute or convalescent COVID-19.

The V call is TRBV2, the J call TRBJ2-6; unclear D gene. Germline values: CDR1 SNHLY, CDR2 FYNNEI. This CDR3 region has 14 residues. V dropped 10 bases and J dropped 0 bases, with 10 bases sitting between them. In DNA form, the CDR3 reads TGTGCCACCAAAACAGACTCTGGGGCCAACGTCCTGACTTTC. Its protein is CATKTDSGANVLTF. The full variable domain, its missing parts supplied by reference TRBV2 and TRBJ2-6, is EPEVTQTPSHQVTQMGQEVILRCVPISNHLYFYWYRQILGQKVEFLVSFYNNEISEKSEIFDDQFSVERPDGSNFTLKIRSTKLEDSAMYFCATKTDSGANVLTFGAGSRLTVL.

This chain links TRBV7-5 with TRBJ2-5; the listed D gene, TRBD2, was not tested against the DNA. TRBV7-5 has pseudogene status. The CDR3 has 17 residues. In DNA form, the CDR3 reads TGTGCCAGAAGCTTGAGCGGGAGGGCCTTCCCGTGGGAGACCCAGTACTTC. Amino acid sequence: CARSLSGRAFPWETQYF.

This rearrangement joins TRBV5-1 to TRBJ2-3; 8 positions match TRBD2. Germline CDR1 SGHRS, CDR2 YFSETQ. This CDR3 comprises 16 residues. Unmatched junction bases numbered 5, after V lost 0 bases and J lost 2 bases. This chain's CDR3 is CASSLATSGYTDTQYF. The CDR3, as DNA: TGCGCCAGCAGCTTGGCTACTAGCGGATACACAGATACGCAGTATTTT.

This clone was seen once. The rearrangement links TRBV4-2 to TRBJ1-6; D is undetermined. The CDR3 runs to 18 residues. Per germline, CDR1 LGHNA and CDR2 YNFKEQ. V was cut by 0 bases and J by 5 bases, with 17 bases left in between. CDR3 sequence (DNA): TGTGCCAGCAGCCAAGAGTCGAGGGTAGGCAGGAATAATTCACCCCTCCACTTT. It is translated as CASSQESRVGRNNSPLHF.

The chain is built from TRBV5-8 and TRBJ1-1, with unresolved D. The V end was cut by 1 base, the J end by 8 bases, with 12 bases between. Germline V CDR1 and CDR2: SGHTS, YDEGEE. This CDR3 comprises 13 residues. Here the CDR3 reads CASSLWSSGEAFF. The CDR3 DNA follows: TGTGCCAGCAGCTTGTGGTCCAGCGGAGAAGCTTTCTTT.